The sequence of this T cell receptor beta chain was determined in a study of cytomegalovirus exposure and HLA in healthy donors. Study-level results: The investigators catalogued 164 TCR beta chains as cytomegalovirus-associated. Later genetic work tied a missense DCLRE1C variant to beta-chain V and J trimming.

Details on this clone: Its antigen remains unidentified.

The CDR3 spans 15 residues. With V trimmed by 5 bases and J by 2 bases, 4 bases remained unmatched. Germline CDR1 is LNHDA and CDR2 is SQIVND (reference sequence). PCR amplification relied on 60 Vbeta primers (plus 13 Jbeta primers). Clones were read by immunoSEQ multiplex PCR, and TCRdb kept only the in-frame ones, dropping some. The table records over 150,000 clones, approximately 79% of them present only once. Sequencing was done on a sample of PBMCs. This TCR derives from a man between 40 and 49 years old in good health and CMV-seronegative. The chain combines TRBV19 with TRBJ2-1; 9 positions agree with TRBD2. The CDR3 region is CASSLPSGTYNEQFF. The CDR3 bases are TGTGCCAGTAGTCTTCCTAGCGGGACCTACAATGAGCAGTTCTTC.